The following is a T cell receptor beta chain sequence with its context. The entry originates in a study of blood T cell repertoires in COVID-19. The germline V gene encodes CDR1 SGHTS and CDR2 YDEGEE. V lost 0 bases to trimming and J lost 7 bases; unmatched junction nucleotides: 1. CDR3 length: 13 residues. Some clones are missing from TCRdb's copy, which holds only in-frame ones; the method was immunoSEQ multiplex PCR. The sample holds some 200,000 clones; 83% are singletons and the top ten take 1.3%. This rearrangement joins TRBV5-8 to TRBJ2-1, with 7 bases lining up with TRBD1. What was sequenced was peripheral blood. This clonotype was obtained from a woman aged 25 to 39 with COVID-19, enrolled during active disease. The CDR3 reads CASSLAGGNEQFF. The DNA of the CDR3 is TGTGCCAGCAGCTTGGCAGGGGGAAATGAGCAGTTCTTC.